This is a list of T cell receptor beta chains from one sample in a study of blood T cells in healthy people across ages. Each CDR3 protein gets one entry after TCRdb re-called the 5' RACE reads with MiXCR. The table includes roughly 650,000 distinct CDR3 sequences, approximately 31% detected once. The material sequenced was blood. The origin of the receptors is a woman aged 80 or over in good health. CDR3s include the opening cysteine and the closing phenylalanine or tryptophan. D genes are given only for firm matches. Expanded clones get a size class; other rows say once, few or many, or leave the size out.

few TRBJ1-1 TRBV5-6 NA TGTGCCAGCAAGGGTCGGGGGCCCAGAGGCGCTGAAGCTTTCTTT CASKGRGPRGAEAFF
NA TRBJ2-7 TRBV13 TRBD2 TGTGCCAGCAGTCGGGGCGGGGGGGCCTTCTACGAGCAGTACTTC CASSRGGGAFYEQYF
NA TRBJ2-7 TRBV5-1 NA TGCGCCAGCAGCCCTTACCGGGGACTCTACGAGCAGTACTTC CASSPYRGLYEQYF
few TRBJ1-1 TRBV5-6 TRBD1 TGTGCCAGCAGCTCGACAGGGAATAACGAAGCTTTCTTT CASSSTGNNEAFF
many TRBJ2-5 TRBV6-1 TRBD1 TGTGCCAGCAGTCTGAGCCGGGACAGGGGAGAGACCCAGTACTTC CASSLSRDRGETQYF
many TRBJ2-6 TRBV11-2 NA TGTGCCAGCAGCTCGACCTTCAGGGTCTCTGGGGCCAACGTCCTGACTTTC CASSSTFRVSGANVLTF
many TRBJ2-5 TRBV5-5 TRBD2 TGTGCCAGCAGCTTGCCGGGGGGCCAAGAGACCCAGTACTTC CASSLPGGQETQYF
few TRBJ2-3 TRBV7-2 TRBD2 TGTGCCAGCAGCTTAAGTCATCTAGCGGGGGGGTCTAGCACAGATACGCAGTATTTT CASSLSHLAGGSSTDTQYF
many TRBJ1-5 TRBV7-2 NA TGTGCCAGCAGTTTCGACGAGCGCAATCAGCCCCAGCATTTT CASSFDERNQPQHF
many TRBJ1-5 TRBV7-2 NA TGTGCCAGCAGCCCCCGTCGCAATCAGCCCCAGCATTTT CASSPRRNQPQHF
many TRBJ1-5 TRBV10-3 TRBD1 TGTGCCATCAGTGAGGGGACAGGGTCTGGTCAGCCCCAGCATTTT CAISEGTGSGQPQHF
NA TRBJ2-3 TRBV9 NA TGTGCCAGCAGCGTAGAAGGGGTCACGCAGTATTTT CASSVEGVTQYF
many TRBJ1-2 TRBV28 TRBD1 TGTGCCAGCAGAGGTCCGGGACAGGGGGAGTATGGCTACACCTTC CASRGPGQGEYGYTF
few TRBJ2-1 TRBV6-6 TRBD2 TGTGCCAGCAGTCAACCGGAGGGAGGGACTTCAGAGACCCAGTTCTTC CASSQPEGGTSETQFF
many TRBJ2-1 TRBV6-6 NA TGTGCCAGCAGTTACTCTGCAGGGGACAATGAGCAGTTCTTC CASSYSAGDNEQFF
NA TRBJ2-2 TRBV6-1 NA TGTGCCATCCAGGGGACCCCTAGGAACACCGGGGAGCTGTTTTTT CAIQGTPRNTGELFF
many TRBJ2-1 TRBV7-2 TRBD2 TGTGCCAGCAGCCGCGCCCGGGGGGGGGCCGGTGAGCAGTTCTTC CASSRARGGAGEQFF
many TRBJ2-1 TRBV7-8 NA TGTGCCAGCAGCTTAGCGGCCGGACTCCTCAATGAGCAGTTCTTC CASSLAAGLLNEQFF
NA TRBJ1-2 TRBV3-1 NA TGTGCCAGCAGCCGACAGGTAAAGGATGGCTACACCTTC CASSRQVKDGYTF
few TRBJ1-5 TRBV7-2 TRBD1 TGTGCCAGCAGCCTATGGGTGGGGACAGTCGGCCCCCAGCATTTT CASSLWVGTVGPQHF
few TRBJ1-5 TRBV7-8 NA TGTGCCAGCTCCCACTCGAGGGATTGGGGTCAGCCCCAGCATTTT CASSHSRDWGQPQHF
NA TRBJ2-7 TRBV2 TRBD1 TGTGCCAGCACATTGGACAGGGCGCGAGAGCAGTACTTC CASTLDRAREQYF
few TRBJ1-5 TRBV20-1 NA TGCAGTGCTAGAGGGGTCGGGGGAGGAGGTGGCCATCAGCCCCAGCATTTT CSARGVGGGGGHQPQHF
NA TRBJ2-1 TRBV19 TRBD1 TGTGCCAGTAGTCCCCTCCGGGACAGGGTAGTAACTAACAATGAGCAGTTCTTC CASSPLRDRVVTNNEQFF
once TRBJ2-1 TRBV7-2 TRBD2 TGTGCCAGCAGCTTAGCCCCCCCGTGGCGGGAGGGGAACAATGAGCAGTTCTTC CASSLAPPWREGNNEQFF
many TRBJ2-3 TRBV20-1 TRBD1 TGCAGTTCGATACCCGGGACAGACACAGATACGCAGTATTTT CSSIPGTDTDTQYF
NA TRBJ2-1 TRBV20-1 TRBD2 TGCAGTGCTCGAGGACGGCGGGGGGGCCGTGGTGAGCAGTTCTTC CSARGRRGGRGEQFF
NA TRBJ1-6 TRBV18 TRBD1 TGTGCCAGCTCGTGGGACAGTAATTCACCCCTCCACTTT CASSWDSNSPLHF
NA TRBJ2-6 TRBV3-1 NA TGTGCCAGCAGCCGGGGGGTAGGGCTCGGGGCCAACGTCCTGACTTTC CASSRGVGLGANVLTF
many TRBJ2-5 TRBV3-1 TRBD1 TGTGCCAGCAGCCAGGCACCGGGGACAGAAGAGACCCAGTACTTC CASSQAPGTEETQYF
many TRBJ2-7 TRBV2 NA TGTGCCAGCAGTGACCAGGTCTCCTACGAGCAGTACTTC CASSDQVSYEQYF
NA TRBJ2-1 TRBV4-3 NA TGCGCCAGCAGCCAAGTCCCACAACTCAAATACAATGAGCAGTTCTTC CASSQVPQLKYNEQFF
many TRBJ2-7 TRBV27 NA TGTGCCAGCAGTTTATCGGGCAGGGTGGGAGAGCAGTACTTC CASSLSGRVGEQYF
NA TRBJ2-7 TRBV4-2 TRBD2 TGTGCCAGCAGCCAAGATGGAGCGGGGGGCTACGAGCAGTACTTC CASSQDGAGGYEQYF
NA TRBJ1-1 TRBV7-3 NA TGTGCCAGCAGCGACCTGGGCGGGATGAACACTGAAGCTTTCTTT CASSDLGGMNTEAFF
many TRBJ1-2 TRBV5-5 NA TGTGCCAGCAGCTTGGCCGCAACAGAAGGTGCTAACTATGGCTACACCTTC CASSLAATEGANYGYTF
many TRBJ1-5 TRBV2 TRBD1 TGTGCCAGCAGTGTTACAGGGGCTAAACAGCCCCAGCATTTT CASSVTGAKQPQHF
few TRBJ2-7 TRBV12-3/TRBV12-4 NA TGTGCCAGCAGTTTAGAGACTGGACGGCCCGAGCAGTACTTC CASSLETGRPEQYF
many TRBJ2-7 TRBV29-1 NA TGCAGCGTGGGACACCCTGGCGAGCAGTACTTC CSVGHPGEQYF
once TRBJ1-2 TRBV7-9 NA TGTGCCAGCAGCTTAGTCCTTAATGGCTACACCTTC CASSLVLNGYTF
NA TRBJ2-7 TRBV20-1 TRBD2 TGCAGTGCCCATTCGACTAGCGGGGGAAGGTACGAGCAGTACTTC CSAHSTSGGRYEQYF
once TRBJ2-4 TRBV4-1 NA TGCGCCAGCAGCCAAGTAGCCCTCATTAAAGCTAAACTCAAAAACATTCAGTACTTC CASSQVALIKAKLKNIQYF
NA TRBJ2-3 TRBV6-5 NA TGTGCCAGCAGCCGACAGCGCACAGATACGCAGTATTTT CASSRQRTDTQYF
NA TRBJ1-2 TRBV5-6 NA TGTGCCAGCAGCCCTACAACTAGCTATGGCTACACCTTC CASSPTTSYGYTF
few TRBJ1-5 TRBV18 NA TGTGCCAGCTCACCACCTCTGGTACAGTATAGCAATCAGCCCCAGCATTTT CASSPPLVQYSNQPQHF
many TRBJ2-5 TRBV20-1 TRBD1 TGCAGGGCGACAGGGGGTGAGACCCAGTACTTC CRATGGETQYF
NA TRBJ2-3 TRBV3-1 TRBD2 TGTGCCAGCAGCCCGGCGGCTAGCGGAGTCACAGATACGCAGTATTTT CASSPAASGVTDTQYF
few TRBJ2-2 TRBV29-1 TRBD1 TGCAGCGTTGGTGACAGGGTAATCGGAAACACCGGGGAGCTGTTTTTT CSVGDRVIGNTGELFF
many TRBJ1-2 TRBV6-2/TRBV6-3 NA TGTGCCAGCAGTTACGCAGGACAGAGGCTCTATGGCTACACCTTC CASSYAGQRLYGYTF
NA TRBJ1-1 TRBV19 NA TGTGCCAGTAGTACGCAAGGGGCTATGAACACTGAAGCTTTCTTT CASSTQGAMNTEAFF
NA TRBJ2-7 TRBV5-6 TRBD2 TGCGCCAGCAGCTTGATGTTCGGCGGGGGGGACAACGAGCAGTACTTC CASSLMFGGGDNEQYF
NA TRBJ2-3 TRBV20-1 NA TGCAGTGCCGAGGGGGAGGATACGCAGTATTTT CSAEGEDTQYF
few TRBJ1-2 TRBV2 TRBD1 TGTGCCAGCGGGGGGACAGGGGGTAACTATGGCTACACCTTC CASGGTGGNYGYTF
NA TRBJ1-5 TRBV10-2 TRBD1 TGCGCCAGCAGCGCAGGGGGAGCAAATCGGCCCCGGCATTTT CASSAGGANRPRHF
many TRBJ2-1 TRBV11-2 TRBD2 TGTGCCAGCAGAATAGCGGGTTCCTACAATGAGCAGTTCTTC CASRIAGSYNEQFF
many TRBJ2-5 TRBV7-3 TRBD2 TGTGCCAGCAGCGCACCGGGACTAGCGGGACGAGGGACCCAGTACTTC CASSAPGLAGRGTQYF
NA TRBJ1-4 TRBV5-6 NA TGTGCCAGCAGCTCCCAATTGACGGTGGAAAGACTGTTTTTT CASSSQLTVERLFF
many TRBJ2-5 TRBV7-2 TRBD1 TGTGCCAGCAGCTCCCCCCGGGACAGCGGACAAGAGACCCAGTACTTC CASSSPRDSGQETQYF
few TRBJ1-4 TRBV29-1 NA TGCAGCGTTGTCGGGTCTGATGAAAAACTGTTTTTT CSVVGSDEKLFF
many TRBJ2-1 TRBV20-1 NA TGCAGTGCTTCCTCAGGCCGCGGATCCTACAATGAGCAGTTCTTC CSASSGRGSYNEQFF